Shown below are 12 T cell receptor beta chains from a single sample sequenced in a study of blood T cell repertoires in COVID-19. The repertoire was sequenced with immunoSEQ multiplex PCR; TCRdb's copy has only in-frame clones and lacks some. Of roughly 230,000 clones detected, 65% to 90% appear once; the ten largest clones hold 4.5% to 6%. Sequences were obtained from peripheral blood. These receptors came from a man aged 45-65 years with COVID-19, enrolled during active disease.

The rearrangement joins TRBV7-9 to TRBJ2-4; unclear D gene. The CDR3 has 16 amino acids. CDR1 is SEHNR and CDR2 is FQNEAQ in the germline V gene (reference sequence). V dropped 1 base and J dropped 0 bases, with 10 bases sitting between them. The CDR3 here is CASSLGINLAKNIQYF. CDR3 DNA sequence: TGTGCCAGCAGCTTAGGTATAAATCTAGCCAAAAACATTCAGTACTTC.

The V and J genes are TRBV6-5 and TRBJ2-7; D ambiguous. This CDR3 has 13 amino acids. Germline loops: CDR1 MNHEY, CDR2 SVGAGI. V lost 4 bases and J lost 2, with 9 bases in between. In nucleotides, the CDR3 is TGTGCCAGCAGTTCGAGACATACCTACGAGCAGTACTTC. Translated, it gives CASSSRHTYEQYF.

The gene calls are TRBV5-6 and TRBJ1-4; D unresolved. This CDR3 is 15 amino acids long. Germline values: CDR1 SGHDT, CDR2 YYEEEE. Trimming took 4 bases from V and 0 from J, leaving 10 bases between them. DNA of the CDR3: TGTGCCAGCAGCCAACCCGGGACAACTAATGAAAAACTGTTTTTT. It codes for CASSQPGTTNEKLFF.

The chain uses TRBV4-2 and TRBJ2-3, with TRBD1 matching over 8 bases. The length of the CDR3 is 17 residues. Trimming cost V 1 base and J 1 base; bases outside gene matches: 7. The germline V gene has CDR1 LGHNA and CDR2 YNFKEQ. The CDR3 coding sequence is TGTGCCAGCAGCCAAGTAGCGGACAGGGTCGGCACAGATACGCAGTATTTT. It codes for CASSQVADRVGTDTQYF.

The CDR3 here is CASSRQQGASHNEQFF. CDR3 sequence (DNA): TGTGCCAGCTCACGCCAACAGGGGGCCAGTCACAATGAGCAGTTCTTC. The chain couples TRBV18 to TRBJ2-1; 9 bases are a match to TRBD1. The CDR3 has 16 amino acids. The J segment lost 5 bases and the V segment lost 4 bases, leaving 9 bases of the junction unmatched. Germline CDR1 is KGHSH and CDR2 is LQKENI. The variable domain in full, with the rest retrieved from reference TRBV18 and TRBJ2-1, is NAGVMQNPRHLVRRRGQEARLRCSPMKGHSHVYWYRQLPEEGLKFMVYLQKENIIDESGMPKERFSAEFPKEGPSILRIQQVVRGDSAAYFCASSRQQGASHNEQFFGPGTRLTVL.

V gene TRBV10-1 combines with J gene TRBJ1-6; 12 positions agree with TRBD1. The CDR3 length is 18 residues. The junction had 8 bases not matched to a gene; V was cut back by 3 bases and J by 5 bases. The germline CDR1 and CDR2 sequences are WNHNN and SYGVQD (reference sequence). The CDR3 DNA follows: TGCGCCAGCAGTGATTTAGGGACAGGGGGCGGAAATAATTCACCCCTCCACTTT. Its protein is CASSDLGTGGGNNSPLHF.

The chain combines TRBV10-2 with TRBJ1-3, with TRBD1 matching 9 bases. Germline CDR1 and CDR2: WSHSY and SAAADI. This CDR3 contains 16 residues. V shed 7 bases and J 3 bases; nucleotides not matched to a gene: 10. The CDR3 nucleotides read TGCGCCAGCAAGGTCACAGGGGGCCTTGGTGGAAACACCATATATTTT. This encodes CASKVTGGLGGNTIYF.

The gene calls are TRBV10-3 and TRBJ2-2; 13 bases are shared with TRBD2. Trimming cost V 10 bases and J 8 bases; bases outside gene matches: 7. Germline CDR1 is ENHRY and CDR2 is SYGVKD. The CDR3 consists of 14 residues. CDR3 in amino acids: CATRLAGGAGELFF. DNA for the CDR3: TGTGCCACCCGACTAGCGGGGGGAGCGGGGGAGCTGTTTTTT.

J is TRBJ1-1 and V is TRBV19, with D perhaps matching TRBD1 (5 bases). The V gene lost 4 bases and the J gene lost 3 bases, with 12 bases spanning the gap. CDR1 and CDR2 from the germline V gene are LNHDA and SQIVND (reference sequence). The length of the CDR3 is 14 residues. The CDR3 DNA follows: TGTGCCAGTAGTACCGTACGGGGGGACACTGAAGCTTTCTTT. Its translation is CASSTVRGDTEAFF.

V usage is TRBV19 and J usage is TRBJ2-1; a possible D gene is TRBD2 (6 bases). V lost 7 bases, J lost 3 bases, and 10 bases lay in between. Germline V gene lookup returns CDR1 LNHDA and CDR2 SQIVND (reference sequence). The CDR3 loop spans 13 amino acids. The CDR3 region is CASTTGLYNEQFF. CDR3 nucleotides: TGTGCCAGTACTACGGGACTCTACAATGAGCAGTTCTTC.

The chain links TRBV9 to TRBJ1-1; TRBD1 is a possible D gene (5 bases). Germline CDR1 SGDLS, CDR2 YYNGEE. The length of the CDR3 is 15 residues. Trimming took 3 bases from V and 0 from J, leaving 12 bases between them. CDR3 sequence reads: CASSARGTMNTEAFF. The CDR3 nucleotides are TGTGCCAGCAGCGCCCGGGGGACTATGAACACTGAAGCTTTCTTT.

The rearrangement links TRBV13 to TRBJ2-1; 13 bases align to TRBD2. Looked up from germline, CDR1 is PRHDT and CDR2 is FYEKMQ (reference sequence). This CDR3 has 15 amino acids. V lost 5 bases and J lost 5; bases outside the gene matches: 3. In DNA form, the CDR3 reads TGTGCCAGCAGCACAGGACTAGCGGGGGACAATGAGCAGTTCTTC. Its translation is CASSTGLAGDNEQFF.